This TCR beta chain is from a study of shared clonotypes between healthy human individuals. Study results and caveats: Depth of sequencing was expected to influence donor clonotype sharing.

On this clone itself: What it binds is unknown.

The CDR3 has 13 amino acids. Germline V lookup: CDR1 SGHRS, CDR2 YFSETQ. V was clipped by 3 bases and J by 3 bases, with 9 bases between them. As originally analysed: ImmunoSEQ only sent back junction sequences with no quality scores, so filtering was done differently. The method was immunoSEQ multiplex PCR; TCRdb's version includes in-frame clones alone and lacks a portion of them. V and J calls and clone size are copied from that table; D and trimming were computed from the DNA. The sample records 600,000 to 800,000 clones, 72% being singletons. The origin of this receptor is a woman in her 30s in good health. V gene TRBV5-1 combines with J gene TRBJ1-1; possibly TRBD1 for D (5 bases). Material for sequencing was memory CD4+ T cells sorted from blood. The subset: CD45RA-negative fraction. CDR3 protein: CASSWGRDTEAFF. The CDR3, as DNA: TGCGCCAGCAGCTGGGGCAGGGACACTGAAGCTTTCTTT.